This entry is about one T cell receptor (beta chain). This entry is derived from a study of CD8+ T cells in alopecia areata. Background on the study: Treatment ran 6 to 18 months, with 6 months of follow-up afterward.

PBMCs served as the source from which CD4+ and CD8+ T cells were sorted. Extracted from the samples, RNA was reverse transcribed into cDNA to serve as the sequencing template. Libraries were prepared by immunoSEQ multiplex PCR; TCRdb keeps only in-frame clonotypes and omits some of them. The data contain almost 250,000 clones, 65% to 70% of them singletons. The receptor was isolated from a human donor with alopecia areata. Sequencing was performed on CD4+ T cells sorted from blood, taken at week 0.

The CDR3 nucleotides read TGTGCCAGTAGTCCGGACCGGGTTTCACCCCTCCACTTT. Amino acids: CASSPDRVSPLHF. The chain links TRBV19 to TRBJ1-6; no definite D call. CDR1 and CDR2 from the germline V gene are LNHDA and SQIVND (reference sequence). The CDR3 length is 13 residues. Trimming removed 5 bases at V and 9 bases at J, with 11 bases between.